The count of the clone carrying this T cell receptor (beta chain) is one. Its antigen is undetermined. The CDR3 has 17 amino acids. Germline assignment: CDR1 SGHDN and CDR2 FVKESK. V lost 1 base to trimming and J lost 6 bases; unmatched junction nucleotides: 14. These data originate in a study of T cells in localized non-small cell lung cancer. This table comes from immunoSEQ multiplex PCR, and its TCRdb copy is limited to in-frame clones, with some not included. The repertoire holds tens of thousands of clones, over 75% seen once, with around 4% in the top ten. Study-level points and caveats: It was uninvolved adjacent lung that showed the highest T cell clonality, exceeding tumor. Researchers found a median around 59 of the top 100 tumor clones in adjacent lung. Only one tumor region went through sequencing, so heterogeneity may still be there. Prolonged overall survival went with higher T cell density in the blood.

J is TRBJ1-1 and V is TRBV14, with 7 bases that match TRBD1. The sequenced sample was peripheral blood, obtained before any cancer treatment. The origin of this receptor is a male donor older than 55 with stage III lung adenocarcinoma. The CDR3 bases are TGTGCCAGCAGCCAAGCCAAAACAGGGGAGCGGTGGTCTGAAGCTTTCTTT. Its translation is CASSQAKTGERWSEAFF.